Included here is one TCR beta chain sequence, with context. Its antigen is not known. This record comes from a study of T cells in Graves' hyperthyroidism and ophthalmopathy. The wider study: The initial diagnosis was the point when peripheral blood was collected, ahead of any treatment. Findings and limits, study-wide: Most thyroid clonotypes that were expanded above 0.001 also turned up in blood.

What was amplified from RNA transcripts were TCR beta CDR3 regions. The TCR CDR3 first-round RT-PCR relied on the HTBI primer set. TCRdb recomputed calls from the multiplex PCR reads with MiXCR, one row per CDR3 protein. The sample contains hundreds of thousands of distinct CDR3 sequences, around 20% of which appear only once. V lost 6 bases and J 5 bases, leaving 13 bases between the germline ends. CDR1 and CDR2 (germline): MNHNS, SASEGT. The CDR3 is made up of 14 amino acids. Predating any ophthalmopathy symptoms, the blood sample was taken at first hyperthyroidism diagnosis. This clonotype was sampled from a woman aged 50 to 65 with Graves' hyperthyroidism that later progressed to Graves' ophthalmopathy. What was sequenced was blood. The chain employs TRBV6-1 and TRBJ2-2, with unresolved D. CDR3 DNA: TGTGCCAGCAGCGTTACATATGGTACCGGGGAGCTGTTTTTT. This gives the protein CASSVTYGTGELFF.